A single T cell receptor (beta chain) is shown here with its context. Its specificity is unknown. CDR1 is SGHNT, CDR2 YENEEA, per germline. The CDR3 loop spans 13 amino acids. Trimming pared 8 bases from V and 0 bases from J, leaving 5 bases between. This sample's treatment: roughly 18 received Ad26.COV2.S at low or high dose, single or two shots; 5 received placebo; per-sample allocation not given. Sampling occurred on day 63 after the first vaccine or placebo injection. It was an adult aged 18-55 years in Boston who was the donor. TCRdb's copy holds only in-frame clones and misses some; the assay was immunoSEQ multiplex PCR. The data hold 380,000 or so clones, with 83% observed a single time. This sample stems from a study of Ad26.COV2.S vaccination and SARS-CoV-2 variants. Overall study findings and caveats: Similar non-spike TCR breadth was observed in recipients of vaccine and of placebo. Spike-specific TCR breadth was greater after Ad26.COV2.S than placebo.

The receptor was derived from a person aged 18-60 years who received the Ad26.COV2.S COVID-19 vaccine or a placebo. The rearrangement links TRBV11-3 to TRBJ2-6, with D uncertain. The sequencing here drew on peripheral blood, taken in a trial of Ad26.COV2.S vaccine versus placebo. This chain's CDR3 is CASALSGANVLTF. The CDR3 region has the DNA TGTGCCAGCGCCCTCTCTGGGGCCAACGTCCTGACTTTC.